This TCR beta chain was sequenced for a study of blood T cells in healthy people across ages. Sample-barcoded 5' priming and a J-beta primer mix drove a second PCR of about 6 to 11 cycles. MiXCR, run by TCRdb on the 5' RACE reads, gives a single entry per CDR3 protein. Of 700,000 to 900,000 distinct CDR3 sequences in the sample, approximately 24% were seen once. Germline CDR1 reads MNHEY; CDR2 reads SMNVEV (reference sequence). V was trimmed by 0 bases and J by 10 bases, leaving 10 bases between them. There are 13 residues in the CDR3. This sample was shared with a second study, whose subject was T cells of mothers and their children. That work contributes: Versus unrelated pairs, overlap was slightly higher in related mother-child pairs, without reaching significance. The authors identified no persistent microchimeric T cell clones.

This sequence joins TRBV27 and TRBJ2-1; D is uncertain. The sample comprised blood. The receptor's source is a boy between 10 and 17 years old in good health. CDR3: CASSLSPGGEQFF. CDR3 bases: TGTGCCAGCAGTTTATCCCCCGGCGGCGAGCAGTTCTTC.